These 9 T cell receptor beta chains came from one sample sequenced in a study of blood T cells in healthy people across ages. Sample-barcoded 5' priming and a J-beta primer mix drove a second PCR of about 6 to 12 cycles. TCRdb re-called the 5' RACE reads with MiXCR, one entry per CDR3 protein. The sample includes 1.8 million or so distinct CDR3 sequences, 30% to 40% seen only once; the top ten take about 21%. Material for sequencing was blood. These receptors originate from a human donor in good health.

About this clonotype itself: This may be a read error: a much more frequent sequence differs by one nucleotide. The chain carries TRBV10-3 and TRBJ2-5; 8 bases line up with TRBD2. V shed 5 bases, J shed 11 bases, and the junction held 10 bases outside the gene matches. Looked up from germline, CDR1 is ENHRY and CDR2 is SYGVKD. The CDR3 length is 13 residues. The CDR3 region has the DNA TGTGCCATCAGTAGCGGGGGCTACAATGAGCAGTACTTC. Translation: CAISSGGYNEQYF.

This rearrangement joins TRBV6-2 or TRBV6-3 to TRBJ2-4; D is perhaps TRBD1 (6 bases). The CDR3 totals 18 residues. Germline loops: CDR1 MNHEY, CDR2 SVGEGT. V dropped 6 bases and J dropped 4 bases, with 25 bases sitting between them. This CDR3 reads CASSSRTVSGRGKNIQYF. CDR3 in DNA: TGTGCCAGCAGCTCCCGGACAGTATCTGGCAGAGGGAAAAACATTCAGTACTTC.

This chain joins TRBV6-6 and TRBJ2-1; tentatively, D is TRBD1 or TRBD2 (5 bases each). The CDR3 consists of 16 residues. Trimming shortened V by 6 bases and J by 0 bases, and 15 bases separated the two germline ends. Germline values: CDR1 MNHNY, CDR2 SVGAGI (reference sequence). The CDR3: CASSTRDQSSYNEQFF. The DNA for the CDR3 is TGTGCCAGCAGCACCAGGGACCAAAGCTCCTACAATGAGCAGTTCTTC.

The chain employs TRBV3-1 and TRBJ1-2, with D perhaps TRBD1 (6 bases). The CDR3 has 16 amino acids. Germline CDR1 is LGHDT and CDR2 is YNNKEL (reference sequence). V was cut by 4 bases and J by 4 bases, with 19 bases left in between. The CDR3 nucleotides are TGTGCCAGCAGCCCCACAAGTAGGGGACATCGCTATGGCTACACCTTC. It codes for CASSPTSRGHRYGYTF.

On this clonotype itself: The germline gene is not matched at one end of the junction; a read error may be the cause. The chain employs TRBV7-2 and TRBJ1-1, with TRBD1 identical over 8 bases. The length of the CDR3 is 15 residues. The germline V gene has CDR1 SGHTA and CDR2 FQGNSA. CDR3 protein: CVSSHQDRAGAEAFF. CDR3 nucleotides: TGTGTCAGCAGCCACCAGGACAGGGCGGGGGCTGAAGCTTTCTTT. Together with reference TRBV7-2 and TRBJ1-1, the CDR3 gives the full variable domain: GAGVSQSPSNKVTEKGKDVELRCDPISGHTALYWYRQSLGQGLEFLIYFQGNSAPDKSGLPSDRFSAERTGGSVSTLTIQRTQQEDSAVYLCVSSHQDRAGAEAFFGQGTRLTVV.

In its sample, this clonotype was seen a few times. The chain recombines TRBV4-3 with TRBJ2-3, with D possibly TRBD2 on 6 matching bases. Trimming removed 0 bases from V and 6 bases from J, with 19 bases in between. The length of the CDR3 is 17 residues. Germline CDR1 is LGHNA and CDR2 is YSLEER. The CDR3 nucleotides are TGCGCCAGCAGCCAAGATTCAAAGTGGGGGGTGCTGGATACGCAGTATTTT. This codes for CASSQDSKWGVLDTQYF.

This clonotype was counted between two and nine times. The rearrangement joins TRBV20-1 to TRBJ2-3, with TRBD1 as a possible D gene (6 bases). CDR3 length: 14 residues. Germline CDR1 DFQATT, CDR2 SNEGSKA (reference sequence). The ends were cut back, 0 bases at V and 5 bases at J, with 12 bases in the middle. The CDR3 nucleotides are TGCAGTGCTAGAGAAAGGGGGTTTGTAGATACGCAGTATTTT. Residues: CSARERGFVDTQYF.

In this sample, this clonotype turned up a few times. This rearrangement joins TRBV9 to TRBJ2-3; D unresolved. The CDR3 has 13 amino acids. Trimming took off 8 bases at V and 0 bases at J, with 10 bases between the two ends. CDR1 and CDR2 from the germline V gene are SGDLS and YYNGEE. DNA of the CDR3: TGTGCCAGTACACGGGTTAGCACAGATACGCAGTATTTT. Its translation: CASTRVSTDTQYF.

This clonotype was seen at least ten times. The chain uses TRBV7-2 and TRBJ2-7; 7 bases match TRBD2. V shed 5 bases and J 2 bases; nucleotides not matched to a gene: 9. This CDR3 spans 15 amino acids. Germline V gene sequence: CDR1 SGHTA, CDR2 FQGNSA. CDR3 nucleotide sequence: TGTGCCAGCAGCGAAGGCGGGGGAGGTCCCTACGAGCAGTACTTC. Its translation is CASSEGGGGPYEQYF.